The rows below give T cell receptor beta chains drawn from one sample of a study of PD-1 blockade in classical Hodgkin lymphoma. The table came from immunoSEQ multiplex PCR; TCRdb's copy has only in-frame clones and leaves some out. Here the sample spans roughly 15,000 clones, around 64% being singletons. The source was peripheral blood mononuclear cells (PBMCs), collected at baseline. The receptors here all came from a human donor with classical Hodgkin lymphoma. The CDR3 runs from the conserved cysteine through the conserved F or W. D genes are given only for firm matches. Size is omitted from some rows. Given values are once, few, many or a class for expanded clones.

>TRBJ2-3|TRBV5-1|-|-
TGCGCCAGCAGCCCTGGGATGGGGACAGATACGCAGTATTTT
CASSPGMGTDTQYF
>TRBJ2-2|TRBV19|-|-
TGTGCCAGTAGTAAAGTCCGAGGCACCGGGGAGCTGTTTTTT
CASSKVRGTGELFF
>TRBJ2-7|TRBV9|-|-
TGTGCCAGCAGCCGGGACGGCTACGAGCAGTACTTC
CASSRDGYEQYF
>TRBJ2-7|TRBV15|-|-
TGTGCCACCAGCGGGAGTTTTGGCGGCCTTCCCTACGAGCAGTACTTC
CATSGSFGGLPYEQYF
>TRBJ1-1|TRBV7-9|-|-
TGTGCCAGCAGCCAGACAAGTGACACTGAAGCTTTCTTT
CASSQTSDTEAFF
>TRBJ1-1|TRBV7-2|TRBD1|-
TGTGCCAGCAGCTTTGGGGGGACAGGGGGTTTGACTGAAGCTTTCTTT
CASSFGGTGGLTEAFF
>TRBJ2-1|TRBV6-1|TRBD2|-
TGTGCCAGCAGTGAAGCCCCTTGGGGAGGGACCTACAATGAGCAGTTCTTC
CASSEAPWGGTYNEQFF
>TRBJ2-7|TRBV7-2|-|-
TGTGCCAGCAGCTTGCTGGACGGCCCCTACGAGCAGTACTTC
CASSLLDGPYEQYF
>TRBJ2-7|TRBV5-6|-|-
TGTGCCAGCAGCTTGGCCCGCCTGGAGCAGTACTTC
CASSLARLEQYF
>TRBJ2-2|TRBV4-2|TRBD2|few
TGTGCCAGCAGCCTTAATAGCGGGGGGGACACCGGGGAGCTGTTTTTT
CASSLNSGGDTGELFF
>TRBJ1-6|TRBV6-1|-|once
TGTGCCAGCATCGGGACGCTGGCGCGTTCACCCCTCCACTTT
CASIGTLARSPLHF
>TRBJ2-7|TRBV5-4|TRBD1|-
TGTGCCAGCAGCCACCGGACAGGGAGGAGCGAGCAGTACTTC
CASSHRTGRSEQYF
>TRBJ1-2|TRBV29-1|-|-
TGCAGCGTTGACGCTATAAGCCGCCACAGGCGATCAAACTATGGCTACACCTTC
CSVDAISRHRRSNYGYTF
>TRBJ2-7|TRBV2|-|-
TGTGCCAGCAGTGCGCCTCCGGGCGAGCAGTACTTC
CASSAPPGEQYF
>TRBJ1-1|TRBV18|-|-
TGTGCCAGCTCACCTGCTCAGAACACTGAAGCTTTCTTT
CASSPAQNTEAFF
>TRBJ1-2|TRBV6-5|TRBD1|-
TGTGCCAGCAAGCAGGGGGAAAACTATGGCTACACCTTC
CASKQGENYGYTF
>TRBJ2-2|TRBV7-9|TRBD1|-
TGTGCCAGCAGCTCCCCCCTGACAGGGGGGCCCGGGGAGCTGTTTTTT
CASSSPLTGGPGELFF
>TRBJ1-4|TRBV27|-|medium-sized
TGTGCCAGCAGTTTATTGGGGTCTAAGGAAAAACTGTTTTTT
CASSLLGSKEKLFF
>TRBJ1-5|TRBV6-6|TRBD1|once
TGTGCCAGCAGTTACGACAGGGAAGGGATGGGGCCCCAGCATTTT
CASSYDREGMGPQHF
>TRBJ2-5|TRBV4-1|TRBD2|-
TGCGCCAGCAGCCAGAAGACTAGCGGGAGAGAGACCCAGTACTTC
CASSQKTSGRETQYF
>TRBJ2-3|TRBV4-2|-|-
TGTGCCAGCAGCCAAGAAAGCACAGATACGCAGTATTTT
CASSQESTDTQYF
>TRBJ1-6|TRBV5-4|-|once
TGTGCCAGCAGCTTGAGGGCAGGGAGTTCACCCCTCCACTTT
CASSLRAGSSPLHF
>TRBJ1-1|TRBV7-9|-|-
TGTGCCAGCAATGGGGGGAAAGAATCTCCTGAAGCTTTCTTT
CASNGGKESPEAFF
>TRBJ2-3|TRBV28|TRBD2|-
TGTGCCAGCAGTCCCTCGGCTACCACTAGCGGGAGTCTGACAGATACGCAGTATTTT
CASSPSATTSGSLTDTQYF
>TRBJ1-4|TRBV28|-|-
TGTGCCAGCAGTTTATCTCGCCCAGGGAAACTGTTTTTT
CASSLSRPGKLFF
>TRBJ2-6|TRBV12-1|-|-
TGTGCCAGCAGCCACTTATCTGTAGGACAAAGTCGGGCCAACGTCCTGACTTTC
CASSHLSVGQSRANVLTF
>TRBJ1-2|TRBV5-8|TRBD1|-
TGTGCCAGCAGCTTGCTGGGACAGAGGAACTATGGCTACACCTTC
CASSLLGQRNYGYTF
>TRBJ1-2|TRBV5-1|-|-
TGCGCCAGCAGCTTGTATTCTACAGGTACCTATGGCTACACCTTC
CASSLYSTGTYGYTF
>TRBJ2-6|TRBV27|-|-
TGTGCCAGCAGTTTATTGGGGACTCCTCTGAGCTCTGGGGCCAACGTCCTGACTTTC
CASSLLGTPLSSGANVLTF
>TRBJ2-7|TRBV11-2|-|-
TGTGCCAGCAGCTTAGTATACGAGCAGTACTTC
CASSLVYEQYF
>TRBJ2-3|TRBV5-1|-|-
TGCGCCAGCAGCTTTTCCGGACTGGCCACAGATACGCAGTATTTT
CASSFSGLATDTQYF
>TRBJ2-7|TRBV19|-|-
TGTGCCAGTAGTATTTACCCAGAAACCTACGAGCAGTACTTC
CASSIYPETYEQYF
>TRBJ2-2|TRBV6-6|-|-
TGTGCCAGCAGTTACTTCCCCACAGGGCTCGGGGAGCTGTTTTTT
CASSYFPTGLGELFF
>TRBJ2-2|TRBV5-1|-|-
TGCGCCAGCAGCTTGGAAGGGGGGGAGTACACCGGGGAGCTGTTTTTT
CASSLEGGEYTGELFF
>TRBJ2-1|TRBV5-4|-|-
TGTGCCAGCAGCTTCTGGGGCAGTAAGAATGAGCAGTTCTTC
CASSFWGSKNEQFF
>TRBJ1-6|TRBV15|-|-
TGTGCCACCAGCAGAGTGGGCCAGGGGAAATCACCCCTCCACTTT
CATSRVGQGKSPLHF
>TRBJ1-3|TRBV5-5|-|few
TGTGCCAGCACCACAAGGAGCTCTGGAAACACCATATATTTT
CASTTRSSGNTIYF
>TRBJ2-5|TRBV5-1|-|few
TGCGCCAGCAGCTTGGGGGACCAAGAGTTACAAGAGACCCAGTACTTC
CASSLGDQELQETQYF
>TRBJ2-1|TRBV4-2|TRBD2|-
TGTGCCAGCAGCTTATGGACTAGCAATGAGCAGTTCTTC
CASSLWTSNEQFF
>TRBJ2-7|TRBV16|TRBD1|-
TGTGCCAGCAGCCCAGACAGGGCGTACGAGCAGTACTTC
CASSPDRAYEQYF
>TRBJ2-5|TRBV29-1|-|-
TGCAGCGTTGGGACTTATCAAGAGACCCAGTACTTC
CSVGTYQETQYF